This T cell receptor (beta chain) was sequenced in a study of shared clonotypes between healthy human individuals. Notes on the study in general: Limitation of the genetic and exposure-history diversity represented came from the few donors. Blood was the sole source, and tissue repertoires probably differ.

There are 14 residues in the CDR3. CDR1 SGHRS and CDR2 YFSETQ come from the germline V gene. The V end lost 6 bases, the J end lost 0 bases, and 10 bases lay between the germline ends. TCRdb keeps only in-frame clones here, not all; method: immunoSEQ multiplex PCR. The data contain approximately 2.5 million clones, over 85% of them singletons. Remarks on this clone: What it binds is unknown.

The V call is TRBV5-1, the J call TRBJ2-1; D gene uncertain. The TCR sequence derives from a man younger than 35 in good health. Some clones in this sample may be carry-over from other donors' samples. Sequences were obtained from naive CD4+ T cells from PBMCs. The subset is: CD45RA+ positively selected. CDR3 in amino acids: CASTQMSSYNEQFF. The CDR3 nucleotides are TGCGCCAGCACCCAGATGAGCTCCTACAATGAGCAGTTCTTC.